Below, 10 T cell receptor beta chains from the same sample are listed, as sequenced in a study of T-cell reconstitution after alpha-beta-depleted transplantation in children. Preparing the TCRbeta library involved the use of unique molecular identifiers. A single record per CDR3 protein comes from TCRdb applying MiXCR to the PCR reads. The sample has 230,000 or so distinct CDR3 sequences; approximately 9.9% are singletons. The source was PBMCs from the stem cell graft donor, collected from the stem cell graft. These receptors were collected from a human donor who donated a stem cell graft to a child with SCID.

This clonotype was observed many times. The genes are TRBV5-1 and TRBJ2-1; 11 positions match TRBD2. The CDR3 covers 16 residues. Germline V gene sequence: CDR1 SGHRS, CDR2 YFSETQ. Losses at the gene ends were 0 bases for V and 8 bases for J; bases not matched to a gene: 7. The CDR3 DNA follows: TGCGCCAGCAGCTTGGTAGCGGGGGGGCAAGGCGATGAGCAGTTCTTC. It yields the protein CASSLVAGGQGDEQFF.

Remarks on this clonotype: No conserved phenylalanine or tryptophan is present at the end of the CDR3, so a read error is the likely explanation. The rearrangement joins TRBV28 to TRBJ2-7, with a tentative D call TRBD2 (6 bases). The CDR3 sequence is 13 residues long. Per germline, CDR1 MDHEN and CDR2 SYDVKM. The germline V and J ends were trimmed by 6 bases and 3 bases, with 12 bases remaining between them. The CDR3 nucleotides read TGTGCCAGCAGCCGGGGGACGGACTACGAGCAGTACCTC. It specifies CASSRGTDYEQYL.

V and J are TRBV4-1 and TRBJ1-1; TRBD1 matches at 8 bases. V dropped 4 bases and J dropped 7; count of bases not matched to a gene: 11. Germline assignment: CDR1 MGHRA and CDR2 YSYEKL. The CDR3 is 15 residues long. CDR3 sequence (DNA): TGCGCCAGCAGCCCCCCGGACAGGGTGGCGGGTGAAGCTTTCTTT. Amino acid sequence: CASSPPDRVAGEAFF.

This clonotype was recorded many times. This chain links TRBV9 with TRBJ2-2; no reliable D call. The germline CDR1 and CDR2 sequences are SGDLS and YYNGEE. The CDR3 has 16 amino acids. V was cut by 0 bases and J by 0 bases, with 9 bases left in between. The CDR3 loop reads CASSVVPGSNTGELFF. For the CDR3, the DNA is TGTGCCAGCAGCGTAGTCCCGGGTTCGAACACCGGGGAGCTGTTTTTT.

This clonotype was seen at least ten times. The chain joins TRBV5-1 to TRBJ1-4; D call uncertain. Trimming removed 0 bases from V and 8 bases from J, with 14 bases in between. The germline CDR1 and CDR2 sequences are SGHRS and YFSETQ. This CDR3 spans 15 amino acids. The CDR3 here is CASSLGAYQGEKLFF. CDR3 coding DNA: TGCGCCAGCAGCTTGGGGGCCTACCAAGGAGAAAAACTGTTTTTT.

This clonotype was observed many times. The V call is TRBV24-1, the J call TRBJ2-1; D is possibly TRBD2 (5 bases). The germline gives CDR1 KGHDR, CDR2 SFDVKD. Trimming left V 5 bases short and J 15 bases short, with 13 bases between. The CDR3 is made up of 11 amino acids. The CDR3 coding sequence is TGTGCCACCAGTGGGGAGACTGGGCCGTTCTTC. Amino acid sequence: CATSGETGPFF.

In this sample, this clonotype turned up many times. This chain joins TRBV2 and TRBJ2-5, with a weak D call TRBD2 (6 bases). The germline gives CDR1 SNHLY, CDR2 FYNNEI. V was clipped by 7 bases and J by 3 bases, with 9 bases between them. The CDR3 contains 12 residues. The CDR3 coding sequence is TGTGCCAGCATGGGCGGGGAAGAGACCCAGTACTTC. Protein: CASMGGEETQYF.

This clonotype occurred many times. The V call is TRBV5-6, the J call TRBJ2-5; TRBD1 might be the D (5 bases). V was shortened by 1 base and J by 3 bases, with 13 bases between the two germline ends. CDR1 is SGHDT and CDR2 is YYEEEE in the germline V gene. The CDR3 spans 15 residues. The CDR3 here is CASSLLSQGEETQYF. The CDR3 DNA reads as TGTGCCAGCAGCTTGCTCTCCCAGGGCGAAGAGACCCAGTACTTC.

The genes are TRBV5-6 and TRBJ2-3; 11 bases align to TRBD2. V lost 4 bases and J lost 2; bases outside the gene matches: 9. This CDR3 region has 17 residues. CDR1 and CDR2 (germline): SGHDT, YYEEEE. CDR3: CASSPGGLAALTDTQYF. DNA of the CDR3: TGTGCCAGCAGCCCCGGGGGACTAGCGGCCCTCACAGATACGCAGTATTTT.

The sample holds many counts of this clonotype. This rearrangement joins TRBV9 to TRBJ1-1, with D possibly being TRBD1 (5 bases). V was clipped by 6 bases and J by 1 base, with 19 bases between them. Germline V gene data show CDR1 as SGDLS and CDR2 as YYNGEE. This CDR3 has 16 residues. This chain's CDR3 is CASTPKGWVGNTEAFF. CDR3 DNA sequence: TGTGCCAGCACCCCAAAGGGGTGGGTGGGGAACACTGAAGCTTTCTTT.